One T cell receptor (beta chain) is described in this entry. Profiling relied on immunoSEQ multiplex PCR, and the TCRdb table lists in-frame clones only, not all of them. The table has approximately 86,000 clones, over 80% seen once. The sample originates from a study of blood T cell repertoires in COVID-19. Trimming stripped 4 bases from V and 2 bases from J, with 11 bases between. CDR3 length: 13 amino acids. In germline, CDR1 is SQVTM, CDR2 ANQGSEA. The genes are TRBV29-1 and TRBJ1-2; D remains unclear. Source material: peripheral blood. The sequence was obtained from a man between 50 and 59 years old with acute or convalescent COVID-19. CDR3 protein: CSVGAFLNYGYTF. The DNA for the CDR3 is TGCAGCGTTGGCGCCTTCCTAAACTATGGCTACACCTTC.